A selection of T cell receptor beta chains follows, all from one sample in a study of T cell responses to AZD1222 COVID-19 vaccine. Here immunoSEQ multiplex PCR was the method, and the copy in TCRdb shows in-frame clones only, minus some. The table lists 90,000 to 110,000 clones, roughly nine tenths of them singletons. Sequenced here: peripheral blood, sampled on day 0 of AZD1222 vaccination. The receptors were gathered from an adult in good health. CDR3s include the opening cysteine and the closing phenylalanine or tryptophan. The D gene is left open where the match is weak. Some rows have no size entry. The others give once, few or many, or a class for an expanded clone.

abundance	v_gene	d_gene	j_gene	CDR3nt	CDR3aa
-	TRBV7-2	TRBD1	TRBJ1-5	TGTGCCAGCAGCCCCCGGATACAGGGGGCATGGCGCAATCAGCCCCAGCATTTT	CASSPRIQGAWRNQPQHF
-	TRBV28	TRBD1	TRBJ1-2	TGTGCCAGCAGTTTACTGGAGGGGGCCGGCTACACCTTC	CASSLLEGAGYTF
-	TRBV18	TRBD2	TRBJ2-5	TGTGCCAGCTCACCAAGCCTAGCGGGGGTGGAGACCCAGTACTTC	CASSPSLAGVETQYF
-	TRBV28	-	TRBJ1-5	TGTGCCAGCAGAAAAGGGGGAGGCAATCAGCCCCAGCATTTT	CASRKGGGNQPQHF
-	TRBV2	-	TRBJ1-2	TGTGCCAGCAGTGAACATCGGACAGTTACTAACTATGGCTACACCTTC	CASSEHRTVTNYGYTF
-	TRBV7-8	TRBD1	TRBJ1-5	TGTGCCAGCAGCTCGACAGGGGGTAATCAGCCCCAGCATTTT	CASSSTGGNQPQHF
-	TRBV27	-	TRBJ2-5	TGTGCCAGCAGGCCCCGGGCGTACCAAGAGACCCAGTACTTC	CASRPRAYQETQYF
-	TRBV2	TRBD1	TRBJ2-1	TGTGCCAGCGGAGCCCGGGACAGGGTCGTTAATGAGCAGTTCTTC	CASGARDRVVNEQFF
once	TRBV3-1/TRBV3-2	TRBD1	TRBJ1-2	TGTGCCAGCAGCCTGCGGGACAGGGAAAATTATGGCTACACCTTC	CASSLRDRENYGYTF
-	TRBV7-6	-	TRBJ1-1	TGTGCCAGCAGCTTAGTTACAGAAACGAACACTGAAGCTTTCTTT	CASSLVTETNTEAFF
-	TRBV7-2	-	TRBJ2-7	TGTGCCAGCAGCTTATCCGGAAACTCCTACGAGCAGTACTTC	CASSLSGNSYEQYF
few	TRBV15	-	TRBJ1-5	TGTGCCACCAGCAGAGATTTATTCGCGCAGGGGAAGAATCAGCCCCAGCATTTT	CATSRDLFAQGKNQPQHF
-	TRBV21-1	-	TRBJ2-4	TGTGCCAGCAGCAACCTCAGGGGAATTAGGAGGGACATTCAGTGCTTC	CASSNLRGIRRDIQCF
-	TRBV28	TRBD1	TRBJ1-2	TGTGCCAGCAGTTTGGAGGGGGCTAGGGGCTACACCTTC	CASSLEGARGYTF
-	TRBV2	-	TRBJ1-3	TGTGCCAGCACCCAAGGCGGGAGCTCTGGAAACACCATATATTTT	CASTQGGSSGNTIYF
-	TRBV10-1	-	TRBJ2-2	TGCGCCAGCAAGGAGTTCCTTAACACCGGGGAGCTGTTTTTT	CASKEFLNTGELFF
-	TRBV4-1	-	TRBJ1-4	TGCGCCAGCAGCCAAGGCGGGGGGCTCAATGAAAAACTGTTTTTT	CASSQGGGLNEKLFF
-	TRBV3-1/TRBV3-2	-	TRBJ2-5	TGTGCCAGCAGCCAGGGGGCAATCGGGGAGACCCAGTACTTC	CASSQGAIGETQYF
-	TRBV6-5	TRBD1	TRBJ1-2	TGTGCCAGCAGGGGACAGAACTATGGCTACACCTTC	CASRGQNYGYTF
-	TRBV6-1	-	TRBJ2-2	TGTGCCAGCAGTGAGGGGTCCGGGGAGCTGTTTTTT	CASSEGSGELFF
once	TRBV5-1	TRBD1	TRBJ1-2	TGCGCCAGCAGCCGGGACAGGGCCTATGGCTACACCTTC	CASSRDRAYGYTF
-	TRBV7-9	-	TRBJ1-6	TGTGCCAGCAGCCCACAAGAACCCTCCGTAAGGGCACCCCTCCACTTT	CASSPQEPSVRAPLHF
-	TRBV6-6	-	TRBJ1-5	TGTGCCAGCAGTCACTCGCAGGGGCGGCAGCCCCAGCATTTT	CASSHSQGRQPQHF
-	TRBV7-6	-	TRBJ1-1	TGTGCCAGCAGCTTCACTGAAAAAGGTGAAGCTTTCTTT	CASSFTEKGEAFF
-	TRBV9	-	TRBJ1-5	TGTGCCAGCAGCGTAGGGCAGGGCGGTGGGCAGCCCCAGCATTTT	CASSVGQGGGQPQHF
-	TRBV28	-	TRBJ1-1	TGTGCCAGCAGTTTACCCTCTGGGGGCCAAGCTTTCTTT	CASSLPSGGQAFF
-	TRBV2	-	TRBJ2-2	TGTGCCAGCAGTGAGGAGGGGGGGACCGGGGAGCTGTTTTTT	CASSEEGGTGELFF
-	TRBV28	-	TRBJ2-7	TGTGCCAGCAGCCGACCCCCGCTAGCGAGTTCCTACGAGCAGTACTTC	CASSRPPLASSYEQYF
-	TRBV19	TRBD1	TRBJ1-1	TGTGCCAGTAGTATGATACAGGGGGGGAACACTGAAGCTTTCTTT	CASSMIQGGNTEAFF
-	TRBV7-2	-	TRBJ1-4	TGTGCCAGCAGCTTAGGGCTAGGGGGGAATGAAAAACTGTTTTTT	CASSLGLGGNEKLFF
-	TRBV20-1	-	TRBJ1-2	TGCAGTGCTAGTTACAACGATGGCTACACCTTC	CSASYNDGYTF
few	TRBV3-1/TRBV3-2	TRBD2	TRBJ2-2	TGTGCCAGCAGCCGAGGACTAGCGGGAGAGGGCGGGGAGCTGTTTTTT	CASSRGLAGEGGELFF
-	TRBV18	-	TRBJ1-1	TGTGCCAGCTCACTTGGGGCTATATTAGCTTTCTTT	CASSLGAILAFF
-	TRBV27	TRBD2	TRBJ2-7	TGTGCCAGCAGTCCCGGGACTAGCGGGAGTGGGGAGCAGTACTTC	CASSPGTSGSGEQYF
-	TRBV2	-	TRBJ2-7	TGTGCCAGCAGTGATCGGTACGAGCAGTACTTC	CASSDRYEQYF
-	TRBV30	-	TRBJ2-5	TGTGCCTGGAGCGCTTTGCGCGGGGAGACCCAGTACTTC	CAWSALRGETQYF
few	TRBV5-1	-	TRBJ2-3	TGCGCCAGCAGCTTCGACTCCCGGGAGAATACGCAGTATTTT	CASSFDSRENTQYF
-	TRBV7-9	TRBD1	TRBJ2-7	TGTGCCATCCTGATGCGAACCGGGACAGGGGACGAGCAGTACTTC	CAILMRTGTGDEQYF
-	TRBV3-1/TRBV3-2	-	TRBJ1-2	TGTGCCAGCAGCCAGATGGCGGGGAACGATGGCTACACCTTC	CASSQMAGNDGYTF
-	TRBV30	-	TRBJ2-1	TGTGCCTGGAGGCAGAGCTCCTACAATGAGCAGTTCTTC	CAWRQSSYNEQFF
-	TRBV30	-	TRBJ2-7	TGTGCCTGGAGTGTAAGAAGCTCCTACGAGCAGTACTTC	CAWSVRSSYEQYF
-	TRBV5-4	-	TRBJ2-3	TGTGCCAGCAGCTCCCACCGTTCAGATACGCAGTATTTT	CASSSHRSDTQYF
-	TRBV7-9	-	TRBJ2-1	TGTGCCAGCAGCTTAGGTCAGGCCTACAATGAGCAGTTCTTC	CASSLGQAYNEQFF
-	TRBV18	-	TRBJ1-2	TGTGCCAGCTCCCCCCTGGCCCCGGCCCCGGCCCGGGGTGGCTACACCTTC	CASSPLAPAPARGGYTF
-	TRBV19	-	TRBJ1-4	TGTGCCAGTAGTCTAAGGACGTCAACTAATGAAAAACTGTTTTTT	CASSLRTSTNEKLFF
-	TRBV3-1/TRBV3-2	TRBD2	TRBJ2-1	TGTGCCAGCAGCCCCTCTAGCGGGGGGGCCAATGAGCAGTTCTTC	CASSPSSGGANEQFF
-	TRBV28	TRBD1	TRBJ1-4	TGTGCCAGCAGACTAACCGGGACAGGGGAGGAAAAACTGTTTTTT	CASRLTGTGEEKLFF
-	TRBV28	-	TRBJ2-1	TGTGCCAGCACCGTCCGAAGGGACAAAAAACCCTACAATGAGCAGTTCTTC	CASTVRRDKKPYNEQFF
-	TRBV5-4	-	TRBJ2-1	TGTGCCAGCAGCCCCACGACTGAAAACAATGAGCAGTTCTTC	CASSPTTENNEQFF
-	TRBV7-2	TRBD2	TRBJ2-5	TGTGCCAGCAGCCAGGGGGCTAGCGGGGGAGCCTACCAAGAGACCCAGTACTTC	CASSQGASGGAYQETQYF
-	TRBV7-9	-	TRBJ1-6	TGTGCCAGCAGTCCTCCAGGGAATTCACCCCTCCACTTT	CASSPPGNSPLHF
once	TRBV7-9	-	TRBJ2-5	TGTGCCAGCAGCGGGGGCCTGGGGGGAGAGACCCAGTACTTC	CASSGGLGGETQYF
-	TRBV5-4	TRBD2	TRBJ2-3	TGTGCCAGCAGCTTCGGACTAGCGGGGGGAGACACGCAGTATTTT	CASSFGLAGGDTQYF
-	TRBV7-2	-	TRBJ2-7	TGTGCCAGCAGCTTAGCTGGCAGGGATAACGAGCAGTACTTC	CASSLAGRDNEQYF
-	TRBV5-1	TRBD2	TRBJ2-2	TGCGCCAGCAGCTTTGTGAGGGAGGGCATCGGGGAGCTGTTTTTT	CASSFVREGIGELFF
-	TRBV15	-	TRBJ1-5	TGTGCCACCTCAACCGGGACAACGAGCAATCAGCCCCAGCATTTT	CATSTGTTSNQPQHF
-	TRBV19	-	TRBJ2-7	TGTGCCAGTAGTACGAGCTCCGTAACCCAATACGAGCAGTACTTC	CASSTSSVTQYEQYF